The clone carrying this T cell receptor beta chain has a single count. The antigen remains unidentified. Sequencing used immunoSEQ multiplex PCR; TCRdb keeps in-frame clones, though not all of them. The sample yields some 110,000 clones, 86% seen once. This record belongs to a study of T cell responses to AZD1222 COVID-19 vaccine. Findings and limits, study-wide: White British ancestry dominated among donors, who included more females, and clonal diversity was possibly underestimated. Spike-specific TCR repertoires showed rising breadth and depth after two AZD1222 doses. Sampling captured repertoires only after the peak T cell response. Unmutated variant regions are reportedly the target of nearly half of TCRs that are spike-specific.

The input for sequencing was peripheral blood, taken 28 days after the second dose of the MenACWY control vaccine. This TCR was recovered from an adult who received the MenACWY meningococcal vaccine as a control.

CDR3 residues: CATSESGATDTQYF. For the CDR3, the DNA is TGTGCCACCAGTGAGTCGGGGGCAACAGATACGCAGTATTTT. V and J are TRBV24-1 and TRBJ2-3, with D tentatively TRBD1 or TRBD2 (6 bases each). The germline V gene has CDR1 KGHDR and CDR2 SFDVKD. The CDR3 runs 14 residues. V lost 4 bases, J lost 3 bases, and 10 bases lay in between.